This paragraph covers one T cell receptor beta chain sequence. V was trimmed by 7 bases and J by 8 bases, leaving 24 bases between them. The V gene's germline CDR1 is MDHEN and CDR2 SYDVKM. The length of the CDR3 is 16 residues. Sequencing was performed with immunoSEQ multiplex PCR; in TCRdb, only in-frame clones are kept and a portion is missing. Among around 40,000 clones, more than 85% were seen once, and the ten largest hold about 10%. Time point noted: pretreatment peripheral blood. This entry comes from a study of PD-L1 blockade in urothelial cancer. Overall study: Analysis of blood occurred 3 weeks (second dose) and 6 weeks after treatment start.

This clonotype was obtained from a woman aged 55-75 years with urothelial cancer. The sample here was PBMCs, taken around atezolizumab (anti-PD-L1) treatment. The chain has TRBV28 and TRBJ2-1; D possibly corresponds to TRBD2 (6 bases). The CDR3 loop reads CASTLAVGKFIDEQFF. The CDR3 nucleotides read TGTGCCAGCACCTTAGCGGTGGGTAAATTTATCGATGAGCAGTTCTTC.